This T cell receptor (beta chain) was recorded in a study of shared clonotypes between healthy human individuals. Points from the study as a whole: It was the non-shared clonotypes that had lower generation probabilities than clonotypes shared by all four donors. Limited genetic and exposure-history diversity came from having few donors. Clonotype sharing among donors was thought likely to change with sequencing depth.

Samples underwent the assay at deep level. The method was immunoSEQ multiplex PCR; TCRdb's version includes in-frame clones alone and lacks a portion of them. The table includes 2 million to 3 million clones, more than 85% detected once. The CDR3 sequence is 13 residues long. Germline loops: CDR1 SGHTA, CDR2 FQGNSA. V lost 5 bases, J lost 6 bases, and 11 bases lay in between. On this clone: Antigen unknown.

Specimen: naive CD4+ T cells from PBMCs. Subset indicated: CD45RA+ positively selected. The chain carries TRBV7-2 and TRBJ1-5; D ambiguous. The receptor was isolated from a man between 18 and 35 years old in good health. Some clones in this sample may be carry-over from other donors' samples. The CDR3 loop is CASSLRLTQPQHF. CDR3 bases: TGTGCCAGCAGCCTCCGCCTAACTCAGCCCCAGCATTTT. Full variable domain (rest looked up from reference TRBV7-2 and TRBJ1-5): GAGVSQSPSNKVTEKGKDVELRCDPISGHTALYWYRQSLGQGLEFLIYFQGNSAPDKSGLPSDRFSAERTGGSVSTLTIQRTQQEDSAVYLCASSLRLTQPQHFGDGTRLSIL.